Presented here are 15 T cell receptor beta chains from one specimen sequenced in a study of monozygotic twins with inflammatory bowel disease. No DNA is given; TCRdb re-called the 5' RACE reads and lists each CDR3 protein once. The sample shows around 400,000 distinct CDR3 sequences, and 2% to 2.5% sits with its ten largest clones. What was sequenced was blood. Every receptor here comes from a human donor with ulcerative colitis or Crohn's disease, or a healthy co-twin of an affected twin (not recorded which).

The rearrangement uses TRBV5-1 and TRBJ1-1. Germline V gives CDR1 SGHRS, CDR2 YFSETQ. This CDR3 is built from 15 residues. CDR3 sequence reads: CASSLEAGGKTEAFF. The entire variable domain, with the rest obtained from reference TRBV5-1 and TRBJ1-1, is as follows: KAGVTQTPRYLIKTRGQQVTLSCSPISGHRSVSWYQQTPGQGLQFLFEYFSETQRNKGNFPGRFSGRQFSNSRSEMNVSTLELGDSALYLCASSLEAGGKTEAFFGQGTRLTVV.

The chain joins TRBV5-1 to TRBJ1-5; checking the TCRdb D call of TRBD1 is not possible without DNA. CDR1 is SGHRS, CDR2 YFSETQ, per germline. This CDR3 spans 16 amino acids. The CDR3 reads CAIRSGAHGSNQPQHF. The whole variable domain, filled in from reference TRBV5-1 and TRBJ1-5, reads KAGVTQTPRYLIKTRGQQVTLSCSPISGHRSVSWYQQTPGQGLQFLFEYFSETQRNKGNFPGRFSGRQFSNSRSEMNVSTLELGDSALYLCAIRSGAHGSNQPQHFGDGTRLSIL.

The V and J genes are TRBV4-1 and TRBJ2-7; TCRdb proposes TRBD1, but this gene call is untestable without DNA. In germline, CDR1 is MGHRA, CDR2 YSYEKL. The length of the CDR3 is 15 residues. Here the CDR3 reads CASSHRQGSAYEQYF.

The genes are TRBV5-1 and TRBJ2-2. Germline V gene lookup returns CDR1 SGHRS and CDR2 YFSETQ. There are 15 residues in the CDR3. The CDR3: CASRQGSSNTGELFF.

This CDR3 is CASSLTESASYNEQFF. V usage is TRBV5-1 and J usage is TRBJ2-1. CDR1 is SGHRS, CDR2 YFSETQ, per germline. This CDR3 comprises 16 residues.

The V gene is TRBV4-3, the J gene TRBJ2-7; TCRdb's D call of TRBD2 is untestable without DNA. The CDR3 runs to 15 residues. Germline-derived CDR1 and CDR2 are LGHNA and YSLEER. This CDR3 is CASSQASLSVYEQYF.

The rearrangement uses TRBV4-2 and TRBJ2-6; as DNA is missing, the TRBD1 call by TCRdb cannot be tested. Germline V lookup: CDR1 LGHNA, CDR2 YNFKEQ. The CDR3 consists of 15 residues. The CDR3 loop reads CASSHPGDGANVLTF.

CDR3 in amino acids: CASSLGFRGQSYEQYF. The rearrangement links TRBV5-8 to TRBJ2-7; no DNA is available, so the TRBD1 call from TCRdb remains unchecked. CDR1 is SGHTS and CDR2 is YDEGEE in the germline V gene. There are 16 residues in the CDR3.

The chain links TRBV7-2 to TRBJ1-1; the TCRdb D gene call, TRBD1, has no DNA to confirm it. The length of the CDR3 is 14 residues. Germline CDR1 reads SGHTA; CDR2 reads FQGNSA. CDR3 sequence reads: CASSPGQGWSEAFF.

This sequence joins TRBV29-1 and TRBJ1-4; the TCRdb call, TRBD1, lacks DNA for checking. CDR1 is SQVTM and CDR2 is ANQGSEA in the germline V gene. The CDR3 is 13 amino acids. The CDR3 sequence is CGGGGATNEKLFF.

The rearrangement links TRBV5-4 to TRBJ2-2; TCRdb gives TRBD2 as the D gene, but with no DNA this cannot be confirmed. In germline, CDR1 is SGHNT, CDR2 YYREEE (reference sequence). CDR3 size: 17 residues. The CDR3 region is CASSPTSGGAFPGELFF.

The chain carries TRBV7-2 and TRBJ2-2. This CDR3 has 14 residues. Germline loops: CDR1 SGHTA, CDR2 FQGNSA. The CDR3 reads CASSFVENTGELFF.

V gene TRBV18 combines with J gene TRBJ1-6. This CDR3 is built from 15 residues. The germline V gene encodes CDR1 KGHSH and CDR2 LQKENI. The CDR3 spells CASSPAVQNNSPLHF.

V is TRBV5-4 and J is TRBJ2-1; the D call from TCRdb, TRBD1, cannot be confirmed without DNA. This CDR3 has 13 residues. Germline V gene data show CDR1 as SGHNT and CDR2 as YYREEE (reference sequence). The CDR3 loop reads CASHTGTGDEQFF.

The CDR3 sequence: CASSPTRDRSSGANVLTF. This chain connects TRBV11-1 to TRBJ2-6; lacking DNA, the TRBD1 call made by TCRdb goes unchecked. The CDR3 extends over 18 amino acids. In germline, CDR1 is SGHAT, CDR2 FQDESV (reference sequence).